Listed below are T cell receptor beta chains from one sample, sequenced in a study of blood T cell repertoires in COVID-19. The method was immunoSEQ multiplex PCR; TCRdb's version includes in-frame clones alone and lacks a portion of them. The sample lists 140,000 to 150,000 clones, around 90% occurring once. What was sequenced was peripheral blood. The source of these receptors is a woman in her forties or fifties with acute or convalescent COVID-19. Each CDR3 is given with its conserved first and last residue. Where a row states a size, it is once, few, many or the class of an expanded clone; other rows omit it.

length,V,size,CDR3
16,TRBV5-1,.,CASSLALVGRVGELFF
12,TRBV6-5,.,CASTKGRLGYTF
16,TRBV6-6,once,CASSYGTGSMNTEAFF
14,TRBV5-4,.,CASSLGQENYGYTF
14,TRBV5-1,.,CASSQDQGTGELFF
16,TRBV6-1,.,CASSEGAANSNQPQHF
12,TRBV5-6,.,CASSRDIYEQYF
13,TRBV4-1,.,CASSQELDREAFF
15,TRBV3-1/TRBV3-2,.,CATSIGGGAGNTIYF
19,TRBV7-9,.,CASSQTHYLGLGGRETQYF
12,TRBV6-5,.,CASRREIQPQHF
12,TRBV30,.,CAWSVLDTEAFF